This T cell receptor beta chain was documented in a study of response to subunit inactivated influenza vaccine. Study outcomes and limitations: Authors suggested seasonal influenza vaccinations each recruit few new T cells.

The CDR3 is 18 amino acids. Trimming at V came to 7 bases and at J to 0 bases, leaving 6 bases not matched to a gene. CDR1 and CDR2 from the germline V gene are WSHSY and SAAADI. As regards this clonotype: What it binds is not known.

TCRdb processed the RT-PCR reads anew with MiXCR; each CDR3 protein has one entry. The sample holds 500,000 to 600,000 distinct CDR3 sequences, approximately 15% seen once. The chain joins TRBV10-2 to TRBJ2-1; TRBD2 matches 16 bases. The input for sequencing was CD4+ T cells sorted from PBMCs, taken about 24 months after vaccination. The sequence came from a man aged 45 to 75 who received an inactivated influenza vaccine. For the CDR3, the DNA is TGCGCCAGCAATCCGGGACTAGCGGGGGGGAGCTCCTACAATGAGCAGTTCTTC. This codes for CASNPGLAGGSSYNEQFF.